The rows below give T cell receptor beta chains drawn from one sample of a study of blood T cell repertoires in COVID-19. Here immunoSEQ multiplex PCR was the method, and the copy in TCRdb shows in-frame clones only, minus some. Altogether under 200,000 clones are present, 83% being singletons, with the ten largest covering roughly 19%. What was sequenced was peripheral blood. These TCRs come from a woman in her 70s who had recovered from COVID-19. Both conserved end residues are part of each CDR3. Fields, in order: J gene, V gene, clone size, D gene, CDR3 protein, CDR3 DNA. The D gene is left open where the match is weak. Only part of the rows carry a size: once, few, many, or a class if the clone is expanded.

j_call: TRBJ1-2
v_call: TRBV3-1/TRBV3-2
clone_size: -
d_call: -
cdr3_aa: CASSQAGRDNYGYTF
cdr3_nt: TGTGCCAGCAGCCAGGCAGGGCGAGACAACTATGGCTACACCTTC

j_call: TRBJ2-3
v_call: TRBV10-3
clone_size: -
d_call: -
cdr3_aa: CAISEGQAARDTQYF
cdr3_nt: TGTGCCATCAGTGAGGGCCAAGCGGCCCGGGATACGCAGTATTTT

j_call: TRBJ1-1
v_call: TRBV6-5
clone_size: -
d_call: -
cdr3_aa: CASSYDFLTEAFF
cdr3_nt: TGTGCCAGCAGTTACGATTTCCTAACTGAAGCTTTCTTT

j_call: TRBJ2-7
v_call: TRBV5-4
clone_size: -
d_call: -
cdr3_aa: CASSFSGQLYEQYF
cdr3_nt: TGTGCCAGCAGCTTCAGCGGCCAGCTCTACGAGCAGTACTTC

j_call: TRBJ2-2
v_call: TRBV28
clone_size: -
d_call: -
cdr3_aa: CASGPSGSWLFF
cdr3_nt: TGTGCCAGCGGCCCCTCGGGTTCCTGGCTGTTTTTT

j_call: TRBJ2-7
v_call: TRBV18
clone_size: -
d_call: -
cdr3_aa: CASSPSTPGYEQYF
cdr3_nt: TGTGCCAGCTCACCCTCCACCCCCGGCTACGAGCAGTACTTC

j_call: TRBJ2-5
v_call: TRBV6-5
clone_size: -
d_call: -
cdr3_aa: CATPRTAGETQYF
cdr3_nt: TGTGCCACCCCCCGGACAGCGGGGGAGACCCAGTACTTC

j_call: TRBJ2-7
v_call: TRBV3-1/TRBV3-2
clone_size: -
d_call: TRBD1
cdr3_aa: CASSPQGAGEQYF
cdr3_nt: TGTGCCAGCAGCCCCCAGGGGGCTGGGGAGCAGTACTTC

j_call: TRBJ1-2
v_call: TRBV7-8
clone_size: -
d_call: -
cdr3_aa: CASSPSGGRGYYGYTF
cdr3_nt: TGTGCCAGCAGCCCGAGTGGTGGGAGGGGGTACTATGGCTACACCTTC

j_call: TRBJ1-2
v_call: TRBV28
clone_size: -
d_call: -
cdr3_aa: CASRWGNNYGYTF
cdr3_nt: TGTGCCAGCAGGTGGGGCAACAACTATGGCTACACCTTC

j_call: TRBJ1-2
v_call: TRBV12-3/TRBV12-4
clone_size: -
d_call: -
cdr3_aa: CASSWGGAGGYTF
cdr3_nt: TGTGCCAGCAGTTGGGGAGGGGCCGGGGGCTACACCTTC

j_call: TRBJ1-2
v_call: TRBV4-3
clone_size: -
d_call: -
cdr3_aa: CASSQGGPPANYGYTF
cdr3_nt: TGCGCCAGCAGCCAAGGGGGCCCGCCCGCTAACTATGGCTACACCTTC

j_call: TRBJ2-3
v_call: TRBV29-1
clone_size: -
d_call: -
cdr3_aa: CSVETRLQTDTQYF
cdr3_nt: TGCAGCGTTGAGACTAGGCTCCAAACAGATACGCAGTATTTT

j_call: TRBJ1-1
v_call: TRBV5-1
clone_size: -
d_call: TRBD1
cdr3_aa: CASSDRDRYVNTEAFF
cdr3_nt: TGCGCCAGCAGCGACCGGGACAGATACGTGAACACTGAAGCTTTCTTT

j_call: TRBJ1-1
v_call: TRBV7-9
clone_size: few
d_call: -
cdr3_aa: CASSLGGPMNTEAFF
cdr3_nt: TGTGCCAGCAGCTTAGGTGGCCCAATGAACACTGAAGCTTTCTTT

j_call: TRBJ1-6
v_call: TRBV10-3
clone_size: -
d_call: TRBD1
cdr3_aa: CAIRPRDRKGSPLHF
cdr3_nt: TGTGCCATCAGACCCCGGGACAGGAAGGGTTCACCCCTCCACTTT

j_call: TRBJ2-3
v_call: TRBV3-1/TRBV3-2
clone_size: -
d_call: TRBD1
cdr3_aa: CASSPQGVTDTQYF
cdr3_nt: TGTGCCAGCAGCCCCCAGGGGGTCACAGATACGCAGTATTTT

j_call: TRBJ2-1
v_call: TRBV5-6
clone_size: -
d_call: TRBD2
cdr3_aa: CASRVWEGSEQFF
cdr3_nt: TGTGCCAGCAGGGTGTGGGAGGGGAGTGAGCAGTTCTTC

j_call: TRBJ2-3
v_call: TRBV5-4
clone_size: -
d_call: -
cdr3_aa: CASSSGAVGAADTQYF
cdr3_nt: TGTGCCAGCAGCTCTGGGGCGGTGGGGGCGGCAGATACGCAGTATTTT

j_call: TRBJ2-7
v_call: TRBV6-7
clone_size: once
d_call: TRBD2
cdr3_aa: CASSYGVAGGTSYEQYF
cdr3_nt: TGTGCCAGCAGTTACGGGGTAGCGGGAGGGACCTCCTACGAGCAGTACTTC

j_call: TRBJ2-5
v_call: TRBV3-1/TRBV3-2
clone_size: -
d_call: TRBD1
cdr3_aa: CASRETGDTETQYF
cdr3_nt: TGTGCCAGCAGGGAGACAGGGGATACGGAGACCCAGTACTTC

j_call: TRBJ1-1
v_call: TRBV6-1
clone_size: -
d_call: TRBD1
cdr3_aa: CASSEALGVGRGLVEAFF
cdr3_nt: TGTGCCAGCAGTGAAGCGCTAGGTGTGGGCAGGGGGCTTGTTGAAGCTTTCTTT

j_call: TRBJ1-1
v_call: TRBV24-1
clone_size: -
d_call: TRBD1
cdr3_aa: CATSESGTGVTEAFF
cdr3_nt: TGTGCCACCAGTGAGTCCGGGACAGGGGTGACTGAAGCTTTCTTT

j_call: TRBJ2-5
v_call: TRBV9
clone_size: -
d_call: TRBD2
cdr3_aa: CASNPRGGVTQYF
cdr3_nt: TGTGCCAGCAACCCCCGGGGGGGGGTGACCCAGTACTTC

j_call: TRBJ1-4
v_call: TRBV7-2
clone_size: -
d_call: TRBD1
cdr3_aa: CASSTSGTGASNEKLFF
cdr3_nt: TGTGCCAGCAGCACATCCGGGACAGGGGCTTCTAATGAAAAACTGTTTTTT

j_call: TRBJ2-5
v_call: TRBV6-2/TRBV6-3
clone_size: -
d_call: -
cdr3_aa: CASSPEGAQETQYF
cdr3_nt: TGTGCCAGCAGTCCCGAGGGAGCTCAAGAGACCCAGTACTTC

j_call: TRBJ1-2
v_call: TRBV5-6
clone_size: once
d_call: TRBD1
cdr3_aa: CASSFGTGLRGYTF
cdr3_nt: TGTGCCAGCAGCTTCGGGACAGGCCTCCGAGGCTACACCTTC

j_call: TRBJ2-1
v_call: TRBV5-5
clone_size: -
d_call: TRBD2
cdr3_aa: CASSLSRGGGAYEQFF
cdr3_nt: TGTGCCAGCAGCTTGTCGCGGGGCGGGGGGGCCTATGAGCAGTTCTTC

j_call: TRBJ1-2
v_call: TRBV24-1
clone_size: few
d_call: TRBD1
cdr3_aa: CATGQQGGSHKTF
cdr3_nt: TGTGCCACCGGTCAACAGGGGGGGAGCCACAAGACCTTC

j_call: TRBJ2-3
v_call: TRBV4-1
clone_size: -
d_call: -
cdr3_aa: CASSQDRGSGPMTADTQYF
cdr3_nt: TGCGCCAGCAGCCAAGATAGGGGGTCGGGACCAATGACCGCAGATACGCAGTATTTT

j_call: TRBJ2-1
v_call: TRBV6-6
clone_size: few
d_call: -
cdr3_aa: CASSYGLADPFF
cdr3_nt: TGTGCCAGCAGTTACGGGCTCGCAGATCCGTTCTTC

j_call: TRBJ1-1
v_call: TRBV9
clone_size: -
d_call: TRBD1
cdr3_aa: CASSPPGGDGTEAFF
cdr3_nt: TGTGCCAGCAGCCCCCCAGGGGGCGATGGCACTGAAGCTTTCTTT

j_call: TRBJ2-3
v_call: TRBV3-1/TRBV3-2
clone_size: -
d_call: TRBD2
cdr3_aa: CASSRGGRADTQYF
cdr3_nt: TGTGCCAGCAGCCGAGGCGGGAGGGCAGATACGCAGTATTTT

j_call: TRBJ2-7
v_call: TRBV18
clone_size: -
d_call: -
cdr3_aa: CASSRDSYEQYF
cdr3_nt: TGTGCCAGCTCGCGGGACTCCTACGAGCAGTACTTC

j_call: TRBJ2-3
v_call: TRBV7-2
clone_size: once
d_call: TRBD2
cdr3_aa: CASSPNAAGGADTQYF
cdr3_nt: TGTGCCAGCAGCCCCAATGCGGCGGGAGGGGCGGATACGCAGTATTTT

j_call: TRBJ2-1
v_call: TRBV6-2/TRBV6-3
clone_size: -
d_call: TRBD2
cdr3_aa: CASSPALAGPEQFF
cdr3_nt: TGTGCCAGCAGCCCGGCGCTAGCGGGGCCTGAGCAGTTCTTC

j_call: TRBJ2-1
v_call: TRBV6-2/TRBV6-3
clone_size: -
d_call: TRBD2
cdr3_aa: CASIPGGDRGEQFF
cdr3_nt: TGTGCCAGCATCCCGGGGGGAGATCGTGGTGAGCAGTTCTTC

j_call: TRBJ2-5
v_call: TRBV10-2
clone_size: -
d_call: TRBD2
cdr3_aa: CAARQRGEETQYF
cdr3_nt: TGCGCCGCCCGACAGCGGGGGGAAGAGACCCAGTACTTC

j_call: TRBJ1-1
v_call: TRBV30
clone_size: -
d_call: -
cdr3_aa: CAWRWGPLNTEAFF
cdr3_nt: TGTGCCTGGCGGTGGGGGCCTTTGAACACTGAAGCTTTCTTT

j_call: TRBJ2-7
v_call: TRBV10-1
clone_size: -
d_call: -
cdr3_aa: CASSARRGAGYEQYF
cdr3_nt: TGCGCCAGCAGTGCCCGGAGGGGTGCCGGCTACGAGCAGTACTTC

j_call: TRBJ1-2
v_call: TRBV28
clone_size: once
d_call: -
cdr3_aa: CASSLERLTYGYTF
cdr3_nt: TGTGCCAGCAGTTTGGAGAGGCTAACCTATGGCTACACCTTC

j_call: TRBJ2-5
v_call: TRBV5-1
clone_size: -
d_call: TRBD1
cdr3_aa: CASSPRTGMGETQYF
cdr3_nt: TGCGCCAGCAGCCCAAGGACAGGGATGGGAGAGACCCAGTACTTC

j_call: TRBJ1-2
v_call: TRBV9
clone_size: -
d_call: -
cdr3_aa: CASSVVAGGGGYTF
cdr3_nt: TGTGCCAGCAGCGTAGTGGCAGGAGGTGGAGGCTACACCTTC

j_call: TRBJ1-3
v_call: TRBV7-3
clone_size: once
d_call: -
cdr3_aa: CASSSGGIGNTIYF
cdr3_nt: TGTGCCAGCAGCTCGGGGGGCATTGGAAACACCATATATTTT